These 7 T cell receptor beta chains share one sample of origin, sequenced in a study of T cells in localized non-small cell lung cancer. Assay used: immunoSEQ multiplex PCR; TCRdb lists only in-frame clones, some missing. In the table there are about 2,200 clones, 15% to 20% of which are singletons. Here the sequenced sample was normal lung tissue next to the tumor, taken before any cancer treatment. These receptors were collected from a man aged 40 to 69 with stage I squamous cell lung carcinoma.

This clone was found a few times. The chain joins TRBV11-3 to TRBJ1-2, with D unresolved. V was trimmed by 3 bases and J by 4 bases, leaving 12 bases between them. The germline V gene has CDR1 SGHNT and CDR2 YENEEA. This CDR3 region has 14 residues. The CDR3 here is CASSLGSLSYGYTF. CDR3 coding DNA: TGTGCCAGCAGCTTGGGGTCTCTTAGCTATGGCTACACCTTC.

Many counts were recorded for this clone. The rearrangement joins TRBV7-2 to TRBJ2-5, with D possibly being TRBD1 (6 bases). Germline V gene lookup returns CDR1 SGHTA and CDR2 FQGNSA. V lost 5 bases to trimming and J lost 9 bases, with 16 bases between them. The CDR3 spans 13 residues. CDR3 DNA: TGTGCCAGCAGCCTACAGGGTGCGGAGGCCCAGTACTTC. Protein: CASSLQGAEAQYF.

The chain carries TRBV18 and TRBJ2-1; TRBD2 matches at 13 bases. Germline assignment: CDR1 KGHSH and CDR2 LQKENI. This CDR3 region has 16 residues. V shed 6 bases, J shed 8 bases, and the junction held 10 bases outside the gene matches. CDR3 amino acids: CASSQRWTSGSHEQFF. The CDR3, as DNA: TGTGCCAGCTCGCAACGATGGACTAGCGGGAGTCATGAGCAGTTCTTC.

This chain connects TRBV28 to TRBJ1-4; 11 nucleotides agree with TRBD1. CDR3 size: 15 residues. Germline values: CDR1 MDHEN, CDR2 SYDVKM. Trimming at V came to 2 bases and at J to 7 bases, leaving 3 bases not matched to a gene. CDR3 coding DNA: TGTGCCAGCAGTTTAGAGGACAGGGGGCGTGAAAAACTGTTTTTT. This encodes CASSLEDRGREKLFF.

V usage is TRBV6-8 and J usage is TRBJ2-1; possibly TRBD1 for D (5 bases). Germline V lookup: CDR1 MNHGY, CDR2 SAAAGT. This CDR3 region has 16 residues. Deletions cut 5 bases from V and 2 bases from J, with 16 bases between. CDR3 bases: TGTGCCAGCAGTCCACAGGCGCACGGCCCCTACAATGAGCAGTTCTTC. It codes for CASSPQAHGPYNEQFF.

By sample fraction, this clone is medium-sized. The genes are TRBV9 and TRBJ2-1, with D possibly being TRBD2 (6 bases). CDR1 SGDLS and CDR2 YYNGEE come from the germline V gene. V was cut by 2 bases and J by 9 bases, with 12 bases left in between. The CDR3 contains 13 residues. CDR3 in amino acids: CASSVQEGTEQFF. CDR3 coding DNA: TGTGCCAGCAGCGTGCAGGAGGGGACTGAGCAGTTCTTC.

V is TRBV19 and J is TRBJ2-5; D could derive from TRBD1 or TRBD2 (5 bases each). Per germline, CDR1 LNHDA and CDR2 SQIVND (reference sequence). The ends were cut back, 4 bases at V and 5 bases at J, with 17 bases in the middle. The CDR3 length is 15 residues. The chain's CDR3 is CASSNGDRGGETQYF. CDR3 sequence (DNA): TGTGCCAGTAGTAACGGTGACAGAGGAGGCGAGACCCAGTACTTC.